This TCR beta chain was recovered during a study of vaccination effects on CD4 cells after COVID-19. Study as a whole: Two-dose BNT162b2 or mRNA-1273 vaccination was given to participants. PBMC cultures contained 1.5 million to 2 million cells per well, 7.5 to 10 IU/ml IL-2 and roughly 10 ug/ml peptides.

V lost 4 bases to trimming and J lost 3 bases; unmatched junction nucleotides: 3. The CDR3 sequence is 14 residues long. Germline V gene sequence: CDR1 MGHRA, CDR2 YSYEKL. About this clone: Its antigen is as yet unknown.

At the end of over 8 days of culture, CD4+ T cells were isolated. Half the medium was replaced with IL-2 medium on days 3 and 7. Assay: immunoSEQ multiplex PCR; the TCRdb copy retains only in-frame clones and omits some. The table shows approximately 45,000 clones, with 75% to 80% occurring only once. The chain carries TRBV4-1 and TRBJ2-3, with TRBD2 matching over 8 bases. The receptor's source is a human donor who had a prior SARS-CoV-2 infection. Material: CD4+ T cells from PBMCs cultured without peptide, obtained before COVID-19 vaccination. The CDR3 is CASSRPGGTDTQYF. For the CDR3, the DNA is TGCGCCAGCAGCCGCCCGGGGGGGACAGATACGCAGTATTTT.